These 19 T cell receptor beta chains came from one sample sequenced in a study of blood T cell repertoires in COVID-19. TCRdb keeps only in-frame clones here, not all; method: immunoSEQ multiplex PCR. This table holds a few hundred thousand clones, 91% found once. The material sequenced was peripheral blood. Receptor source: a person aged 18 to 30 with COVID-19, enrolled during active disease.

V and J are TRBV4-1 and TRBJ1-2; D might be TRBD1 (5 bases). Germline CDR1 MGHRA, CDR2 YSYEKL. The CDR3 is made up of 16 amino acids. Trimming cost V 1 base and J 4 bases, with 16 bases left between them. This CDR3 reads CASSQAGDRGAYGYTF. The CDR3 coding sequence is TGCGCCAGCAGCCAAGCCGGCGACAGAGGAGCCTATGGCTACACCTTC.

This chain joins TRBV25-1 and TRBJ2-5, with TRBD1 matching 7 bases. Trimming at V came to 4 bases and at J to 2 bases, leaving 10 bases not matched to a gene. Germline CDR1 reads MGHDK; CDR2 reads SYGVNS. The CDR3 is made up of 16 amino acids. The CDR3 DNA is TGTGCCAGCAGTGGTGGACAGGCCGACCGTCAAGAGACCCAGTACTTC. The encoded protein is CASSGGQADRQETQYF.

CDR3 sequence: CASSLVSGRDAGELFF. The CDR3 DNA reads as TGTGCCAGCAGCTTGGTTTCGGGGAGGGACGCCGGGGAGCTGTTTTTT. The rearrangement links TRBV5-5 to TRBJ2-2; TRBD2 matches 7 bases. CDR3 size: 16 residues. Germline CDR1 SGHKS, CDR2 YYEKEE (reference sequence). V lost 0 bases to trimming and J lost 6 bases; unmatched junction nucleotides: 8.

This chain joins TRBV4-1 and TRBJ2-3, with 10 bases that match TRBD2. The CDR3 is 16 amino acids. The V gene end was trimmed by 1 base and the J gene end by 1 base; junction bases not matched to a gene: 2. Germline-derived CDR1 and CDR2 are MGHRA and YSYEKL. CDR3 nucleotides: TGCGCCAGCAGCCAAGCGACTAGCGGGCGCACAGATACGCAGTATTTT. Encoded protein: CASSQATSGRTDTQYF.

V usage is TRBV19 and J usage is TRBJ2-1; 9 bases align to TRBD1. Germline CDR1 and CDR2: LNHDA and SQIVND (reference sequence). The ends lost 5 bases at V and 5 bases at J; junction bases unmatched: 4. The length of the CDR3 is 14 residues. The CDR3 DNA follows: TGTGCCAGTAGTCACGGACAGGGGAACAATGAGCAGTTCTTC. Translating gives CASSHGQGNNEQFF. The whole variable domain, filled in from reference TRBV19 and TRBJ2-1, reads DGGITQSPKYLFRKEGQNVTLSCEQNLNHDAMYWYRQDPGQGLRLIYYSQIVNDFQKGDIAEGYSVSREKKESFPLTVTSAQKNPTAFYLCASSHGQGNNEQFFGPGTRLTVL.

The chain combines TRBV11-2 with TRBJ2-3; tentatively, D is TRBD1 (5 bases). Per germline, CDR1 SGHAT and CDR2 FQNNGV. This CDR3 comprises 16 residues. V dropped 5 bases and J dropped 0 bases, with 15 bases sitting between them. CDR3 loop: CASSPTQGVSTDTQYF. The DNA of the CDR3 is TGTGCCAGCAGCCCAACGCAAGGGGTTAGCACAGATACGCAGTATTTT.

CDR3 DNA sequence: TGTGCCAGCAGGTTACTAGCGGGAGACACAAAGCAGTACTTC. Its translation is CASRLLAGDTKQYF. This chain links TRBV6-5 with TRBJ2-7; the match to TRBD2 covers 11 bases. Looked up from germline, CDR1 is MNHEY and CDR2 is SVGAGI. This CDR3 is built from 14 residues. V dropped 6 bases and J dropped 8; count of bases not matched to a gene: 9.

The genes are TRBV10-2 and TRBJ2-3; TRBD2 matches 9 bases. J lost 7 bases, V lost 3 bases, and 8 bases had no gene match. This CDR3 is 15 amino acids long. The V gene's germline CDR1 is WSHSY and CDR2 SAAADI. The CDR3 reads CASSEAVAGDNTQYF. CDR3 sequence (DNA): TGCGCCAGCAGTGAAGCAGTAGCGGGAGACAATACGCAGTATTTT.

V usage is TRBV27 and J usage is TRBJ2-7; 8 positions agree with TRBD1. The CDR3 loop spans 15 amino acids. The germline V gene has CDR1 MNHEY and CDR2 SMNVEV (reference sequence). V lost 4 bases and J lost 2; bases outside the gene matches: 7. CDR3 amino acids: CASSSYGQGTYEQYF. The CDR3 DNA follows: TGTGCCAGCAGTTCGTACGGACAGGGAACCTACGAGCAGTACTTC.

V and J are TRBV4-1 and TRBJ1-2; 8 nucleotides agree with TRBD1. In germline, CDR1 is MGHRA, CDR2 YSYEKL. CDR3 length: 16 residues. Germline trimming cut 5 bases from V and 4 bases from J; bases unmatched to any gene: 12. CDR3 bases: TGCGCCAGCAGCATCCCTCGGACAGGGATCCTCTATGGCTACACCTTC. Translation gives CASSIPRTGILYGYTF.

Notes on this clone: At the DNA level, this CDR3 is encoded by other sequences in the same sample as well. The chain has TRBV3-1 (or the pseudogene TRBV3-2) and TRBJ2-7; TRBD2 matches at 8 bases. V lost 0 bases to trimming and J lost 4 bases; unmatched junction nucleotides: 8. The CDR3 covers 16 residues. CDR1 and CDR2 from the germline V gene are LGHDT and YNNKEL (reference sequence). The CDR3 region has the DNA TGTGCCAGCAGCCAAGATCTCACTAGCGGATCTTACGAGCAGTACTTC. This codes for CASSQDLTSGSYEQYF.

The chain employs TRBV5-1 and TRBJ2-7, with a weak D call TRBD2 (5 bases). Trimming shortened V by 0 bases and J by 1 base, and 8 bases separated the two germline ends. Germline V gene sequence: CDR1 SGHRS, CDR2 YFSETQ. CDR3 size: 14 residues. DNA for the CDR3: TGCGCCAGCAGCTTGGCGTCGGGGTCCTACGAGCAGTACTTC. As protein: CASSLASGSYEQYF.

This chain uses TRBV2 with TRBJ2-1, with TRBD2 as a possible D gene (6 bases). V dropped 8 bases and J dropped 8 bases, with 7 bases sitting between them. The CDR3 spans 10 residues. Germline V gives CDR1 SNHLY, CDR2 FYNNEI. This CDR3 reads CASRGDEQFF. The DNA of the CDR3 is TGTGCCAGCCGCGGGGATGAGCAGTTCTTC.

CDR3 bases: TGTGCCAGCAGTTACCAGGCAGCCTATGGCTACACCTTC. Encoded protein: CASSYQAAYGYTF. The chain joins TRBV6-5 to TRBJ1-2; D gene ambiguous. The CDR3 covers 13 residues. V lost 2 bases and J lost 4, with 8 bases in between. Germline CDR1 and CDR2: MNHEY and SVGAGI.

V gene TRBV9 combines with J gene TRBJ2-7; 9 nucleotides agree with TRBD2. V dropped 0 bases and J dropped 6; count of bases not matched to a gene: 4. The germline CDR1 and CDR2 sequences are SGDLS and YYNGEE. This CDR3 has 14 residues. This chain's CDR3 is CASSVGAGGAEQYF. The CDR3 DNA reads TGTGCCAGCAGCGTAGGAGCGGGAGGTGCCGAGCAGTACTTC.

The gene calls are TRBV7-6 and TRBJ2-7; 9 nucleotides agree with TRBD1. Per germline, CDR1 SGHVS and CDR2 FNYEAQ. J was trimmed by 6 bases and V by 1 base; bases with no gene match: 7. The CDR3 has 15 residues. CDR3 loop: CASSLGGQGGREQYF. The CDR3 DNA is TGTGCCAGCAGCTTAGGGGGACAGGGAGGGCGCGAGCAGTACTTC. Together with reference TRBV7-6 and TRBJ2-7, the CDR3 gives the full variable domain: GAGVSQSPRYKVTKRGQDVALRCDPISGHVSLYWYRQALGQGPEFLTYFNYEAQQDKSGLPNDRFSAERPEGSISTLTIQRTEQRDSAMYRCASSLGGQGGREQYFGPGTRLTVT.

V usage is TRBV6-5 and J usage is TRBJ2-1; D is perhaps TRBD2 (6 bases). Trimming pared 6 bases from V and 0 bases from J, leaving 6 bases between. Germline CDR1 is MNHEY and CDR2 is SVGAGI. The CDR3 is 13 residues long. CDR3 region: CASSGSSYNEQFF. The CDR3 DNA reads TGTGCCAGCAGCGGGAGCTCCTACAATGAGCAGTTCTTC.

This clone was seen a single time. This rearrangement joins TRBV7-8 to TRBJ2-1; D is possibly TRBD1 (6 bases). CDR1 and CDR2 (germline): SGHVS, FQNEAQ. The CDR3 extends over 14 amino acids. V was clipped by 2 bases and J by 8 bases, with 13 bases between them. The CDR3 region has the DNA TGTGCCAGCAGCTTACAGGGCAGGGGCGATGAGCAGTTCTTC. Amino acids: CASSLQGRGDEQFF.

V is TRBV6-1 and J is TRBJ1-5; no definite D call. Germline V gene data show CDR1 as MNHNS and CDR2 as SASEGT. CDR3 length: 15 amino acids. V dropped 2 bases and J dropped 5 bases, with 13 bases sitting between them. CDR3 nucleotides: TGTGCCAGCAGTGAAACGGTCGGGAGTTATCAGCCCCAGCATTTT. This gives the protein CASSETVGSYQPQHF.